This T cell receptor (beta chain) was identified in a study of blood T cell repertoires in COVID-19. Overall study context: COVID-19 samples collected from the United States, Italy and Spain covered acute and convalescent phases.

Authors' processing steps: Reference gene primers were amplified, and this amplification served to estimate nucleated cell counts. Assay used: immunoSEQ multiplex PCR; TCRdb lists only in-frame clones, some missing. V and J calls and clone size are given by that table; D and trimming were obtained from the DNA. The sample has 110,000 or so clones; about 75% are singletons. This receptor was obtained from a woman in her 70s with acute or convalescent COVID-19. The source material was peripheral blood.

In DNA form, the CDR3 reads TGTGCCGCACAGGGCTCCAACTATGGCTACACCTTC. It codes for CAAQGSNYGYTF. The chain uses TRBV6-5 and TRBJ1-2, with D maybe TRBD1 (6 bases). The germline V gene encodes CDR1 MNHEY and CDR2 SVGAGI. V was pared by 11 bases and J by 2 bases, with 12 bases between. The CDR3 spans 12 residues.